This is a list of T cell receptor beta chains from one sample in a study of shared clonotypes between healthy human individuals. Clones were sequenced by immunoSEQ multiplex PCR, and TCRdb holds only the in-frame ones, with some missing. The sample carries some 1.4 million clones, roughly 95% recorded once. What was sequenced was naive CD4+ T cells sorted from blood. These receptors were taken from a man aged 25 to 45 in good health. Each CDR3 is given with its conserved first and last residue. Size tells how often a clone was seen (once, few, many) or the class of an expanded clone, and some rows leave it out.

TRBV5-1,-,TRBJ2-5,CASSVEAVGETQYF
TRBV18,-,TRBJ2-1,CASSLLAGDHEQFF
TRBV27,-,TRBJ1-1,CASSARTGGSYTEAFF
TRBV5-1,-,TRBJ1-4,CASSLGKGKNEKLFF
TRBV10-3,-,TRBJ1-2,CAIKSAPQLNYGYTF
TRBV5-1,-,TRBJ2-3,CASSLAGVVTDTQYF
TRBV6-6,once,TRBJ1-5,CASSYLTQGLRKPQHF
TRBV14,-,TRBJ2-1,CASSQVIPGLGRLENEQFF
TRBV19,-,TRBJ2-1,CASKVSSGIDEQFF
TRBV19,-,TRBJ2-1,CASSMSGANPNEQFF
TRBV28,-,TRBJ2-7,CASSLSGTRYEQYF
TRBV6-4,-,TRBJ1-4,CASSETTGGLWTNEKLFF
TRBV18,once,TRBJ1-4,CASSPGRAATTNEKLFF
TRBV7-6,-,TRBJ2-7,CASSLGGTSGSYEQYF
TRBV9,-,TRBJ2-3,CASSPRTGTSSTDTQYF
TRBV5-1,-,TRBJ2-1,CASSYGLAGEGYNEQFF
TRBV6-5,-,TRBJ2-7,CASKSTGGNYEQYF
TRBV28,once,TRBJ1-1,CASTVWDREAEAFF
TRBV7-9,-,TRBJ1-1,CASSLGTGDGKAFF
TRBV5-5,-,TRBJ1-2,CASSLGSSGGGYSYGYTF
TRBV7-2,-,TRBJ2-4,CASRGNGGNIQYF
TRBV28,-,TRBJ2-1,CASSPPRREGLYNEQFF
TRBV28,-,TRBJ1-4,CASSSAWELFF
TRBV28,once,TRBJ2-1,CASNTKRDSYNEQFF
TRBV18,-,TRBJ2-5,CASSPPSEYQETQYF
TRBV4-1,-,TRBJ2-1,CASSQERRLAGTIEQFF
TRBV18,-,TRBJ2-1,CASSPLAGASDEQFF
TRBV7-6,-,TRBJ2-2,CASSPVGGGIGELFF
TRBV27,-,TRBJ2-1,CASSSRGRDHNEQFF
TRBV11-3,-,TRBJ2-2,CASSFGQGNTGELFF
TRBV27,-,TRBJ2-2,CASTSGRITGELFF
TRBV9,-,TRBJ2-7,CASSVGGGTSVYEQYF
TRBV5-1,-,TRBJ2-5,CASSLRGGQETQYF
TRBV27,-,TRBJ2-1,CASYKPGLAGYNEQFF
TRBV4-2,-,TRBJ2-2,CASSQEGGRHTGELFF
TRBV5-6,-,TRBJ1-1,CASSQLGSESIEAFF
TRBV2,-,TRBJ2-7,CASSDSGGVLYF